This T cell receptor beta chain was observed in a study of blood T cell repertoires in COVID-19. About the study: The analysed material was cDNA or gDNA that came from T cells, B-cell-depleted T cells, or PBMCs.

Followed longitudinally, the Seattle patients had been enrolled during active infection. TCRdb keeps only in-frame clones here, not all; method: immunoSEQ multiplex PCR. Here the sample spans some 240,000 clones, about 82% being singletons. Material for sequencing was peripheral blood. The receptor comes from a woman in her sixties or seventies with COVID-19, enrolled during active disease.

CDR3 in amino acids: CASSLPGQRYPRGDTGELFF. Here the CDR3 DNA reads TGCGCCAGCAGCCTACCGGGACAGAGATACCCGCGTGGAGACACCGGGGAGCTGTTTTTT. The chain joins TRBV5-1 to TRBJ2-2; 7 bases align to TRBD1. Germline V gives CDR1 SGHRS, CDR2 YFSETQ. Trimming at V came to 4 bases and at J to 3 bases, leaving 21 bases not matched to a gene. CDR3 length equals 20 residues. Filled out from reference TRBV5-1 and TRBJ2-2, the complete variable domain reads KAGVTQTPRYLIKTRGQQVTLSCSPISGHRSVSWYQQTPGQGLQFLFEYFSETQRNKGNFPGRFSGRQFSNSRSEMNVSTLELGDSALYLCASSLPGQRYPRGDTGELFFGEGSRLTVL.